Listed here are 21 T cell receptor beta chains from one sample, sequenced in a study of blood T cell repertoires in COVID-19. Generated by immunoSEQ multiplex PCR, the TCRdb table keeps only in-frame clones and is missing some. The sample consists of about 140,000 clones, 70% to 90% of them appearing once. Material for sequencing was peripheral blood. The receptor set was obtained from a woman in her sixties with acute or convalescent COVID-19.

This rearrangement joins TRBV27 to TRBJ1-6; 9 bases are a match to TRBD1. With 7 bases clipped from V and 6 bases from J, the junction kept 10 bases outside the gene matches. The CDR3 is made up of 16 amino acids. Germline assignment: CDR1 MNHEY and CDR2 SMNVEV (reference sequence). CDR3 protein: CASTFTTGGFNSPLHF. As DNA, the CDR3 is TGTGCCAGCACCTTTACTACAGGGGGCTTTAATTCACCCCTCCACTTT.

The gene calls are TRBV24-1 and TRBJ2-1, with 8 bases lining up with TRBD1. Germline V gene lookup returns CDR1 KGHDR and CDR2 SFDVKD. CDR3 length: 16 residues. J lost 7 bases, V lost 3 bases, and 10 bases had no gene match. The CDR3 here is CATSDATGGDWNEQFF. The DNA for the CDR3 is TGTGCCACCAGTGATGCTACAGGGGGAGATTGGAATGAGCAGTTCTTC.

V gene TRBV11-2 combines with J gene TRBJ1-2; 11 positions match TRBD1. From germline, CDR1 is SGHAT and CDR2 FQNNGV. The CDR3 is 14 amino acids. Losses at the gene ends were 6 bases for V and 2 bases for J; bases not matched to a gene: 2. CDR3 in amino acids: CASSRDRGNYGYTF. DNA of the CDR3: TGTGCCAGCAGTAGGGACAGGGGGAACTATGGCTACACCTTC.

This chain connects TRBV5-4 to TRBJ2-2; the match to TRBD1 covers 8 bases. CDR3 length equals 14 residues. V was clipped by 5 bases and J by 8 bases; unmatched bases: 8. CDR1 and CDR2 from the germline V gene are SGHNT and YYREEE (reference sequence). In DNA form, the CDR3 reads TGTGCCAGCAGACAAGACAGGGGCCGGGGGGAGCTGTTTTTT. It yields the protein CASRQDRGRGELFF.

The chain recombines TRBV29-1 with TRBJ2-3; 7 nucleotides line up with TRBD2. Germline values: CDR1 SQVTM, CDR2 ANQGSEA. The length of the CDR3 is 13 residues. J gave up 2 bases and V 6 bases, and 5 bases lay outside the gene matches. CDR3 in DNA: TGCAGCGTGGGAGGGCCCCCCACAGATACGCAGTATTTT. This sequence encodes CSVGGPPTDTQYF.

The chain couples TRBV6-2 or TRBV6-3 to TRBJ2-7, with D possibly TRBD1 on 6 matching bases. Per germline, CDR1 MNHEY and CDR2 SVGEGT. This CDR3 contains 17 residues. Trimming left V 2 bases short and J 1 base short, with 18 bases between. CDR3 in amino acids: CASSYPSVRGVSYEQYF. CDR3 DNA sequence: TGTGCCAGCAGTTACCCGAGCGTCAGGGGTGTTTCCTACGAGCAGTACTTC.

The V and J genes are TRBV20-1 and TRBJ2-7; 8 positions match TRBD1. The germline CDR1 and CDR2 sequences are DFQATT and SNEGSKA (reference sequence). Unmatched junction bases numbered 3, after V lost 6 bases and J lost 5 bases. The CDR3 totals 11 residues. CDR3 nucleotides: TGCAGTGCAGAGGGACAGGACGAGCAGTACTTC. This gives the protein CSAEGQDEQYF.

The chain has TRBV5-1 and TRBJ1-2, with TRBD1 identical over 7 bases. From germline, CDR1 is SGHRS and CDR2 YFSETQ. V lost 6 bases and J lost 1; bases outside the gene matches: 9. CDR3 length: 15 residues. CDR3 bases: TGCGCCAGCACCCCCGGGGACAGCGTTAACTATGGCTACACCTTC. Amino acids: CASTPGDSVNYGYTF.

The CDR3 DNA reads TGTGCCAGCAGTCATTGGAACACTGAAGCTTTCTTT. Translated, it gives CASSHWNTEAFF. The chain links TRBV6-2 or TRBV6-3 to TRBJ1-1, with D uncertain. Trimming cost V 5 bases and J 1 base, with 5 bases left between them. The length of the CDR3 is 12 residues. Germline CDR1 is MNHEY and CDR2 is SVGEGT.

The chain couples TRBV6-5 to TRBJ2-7; 8 positions agree with TRBD1. The CDR3 spans 14 residues. The trim removed 4 bases at V and 5 bases at J, leaving 7 bases unmatched. Germline V gene data show CDR1 as MNHEY and CDR2 as SVGAGI. The CDR3 protein is CASSWTGSSDEQYF. The CDR3 DNA sequence: TGTGCCAGCAGTTGGACAGGGAGTAGCGACGAGCAGTACTTC.

The gene calls are TRBV19 and TRBJ1-1; tentatively, D is TRBD1 (5 bases). Trimming took 6 bases from V and 1 from J, leaving 15 bases between them. The CDR3 is made up of 15 amino acids. CDR1 is LNHDA and CDR2 is SQIVND in the germline V gene (reference sequence). CDR3 residues: CASSQRGLENTEAFF. The DNA of the CDR3 is TGTGCCAGTAGCCAAAGGGGTCTGGAGAACACTGAAGCTTTCTTT.

The genes are TRBV29-1 and TRBJ1-3, with TRBD1 matching over 9 bases. The germline V gene encodes CDR1 SQVTM and CDR2 ANQGSEA. This CDR3 spans 14 amino acids. V lost 7 bases to trimming and J lost 6 bases; unmatched junction nucleotides: 10. In DNA, the CDR3 is TGCAGCGCGGGACAGGGTGTACCGCCAAACACCATATATTTT. Its translation is CSAGQGVPPNTIYF.

This clone was recorded once. The chain joins TRBV7-9 to TRBJ1-2; possibly TRBD1 for D (6 bases). V lost 1 base, J lost 3 bases, and 12 bases lay in between. Germline values: CDR1 SEHNR, CDR2 FQNEAQ (reference sequence). The CDR3 spans 15 residues. The CDR3 bases are TGTGCCAGCAGCTTAGAAGGGGGATCGGACTATGGCTACACCTTC. Protein: CASSLEGGSDYGYTF.

This clone was seen only a few times. This chain joins TRBV7-9 and TRBJ1-6; D ambiguous. This CDR3 has 15 residues. V dropped 4 bases and J dropped 7 bases, with 14 bases sitting between them. The V gene's germline CDR1 is SEHNR and CDR2 FQNEAQ (reference sequence). The CDR3: CASSSGDRYNSPLHF. The CDR3 coding sequence is TGTGCCAGCAGCTCCGGAGACCGTTACAATTCACCCCTCCACTTT.

The CDR3 loop is CASSTGQGNYGYTF. In DNA form, the CDR3 reads TGTGCCAGCAGCACTGGACAGGGGAACTATGGCTACACCTTC. The chain links TRBV7-2 to TRBJ1-2, with TRBD1 matching 9 bases. The length of the CDR3 is 14 residues. Trimming at V came to 5 bases and at J to 2 bases, leaving 3 bases not matched to a gene. Per germline, CDR1 SGHTA and CDR2 FQGNSA.

This clone occurred a few times. This chain links TRBV5-4 with TRBJ2-2, with D possibly TRBD1 on 6 matching bases. CDR1 and CDR2 from the germline V gene are SGHNT and YYREEE (reference sequence). This CDR3 comprises 15 residues. Trimming cost V 0 bases and J 4 bases, with 10 bases left between them. The CDR3 DNA sequence: TGTGCCAGCAGCTTGGACAGGGAGTTCACCGGGGAGCTGTTTTTT. It translates to CASSLDREFTGELFF. The variable domain in full, with the rest retrieved from reference TRBV5-4 and TRBJ2-2, is ETGVTQSPTHLIKTRGQQVTLRCSSQSGHNTVSWYQQALGQGPQFIFQYYREEENGRGNFPPRFSGLQFPNYSSELNVNALELDDSALYLCASSLDREFTGELFFGEGSRLTVL.

The chain uses TRBV19 and TRBJ2-1, with TRBD2 as a possible D gene (6 bases). The CDR3 extends over 13 amino acids. Germline loops: CDR1 LNHDA, CDR2 SQIVND (reference sequence). V lost 3 bases, J lost 12 bases, and 15 bases lay in between. In nucleotides, the CDR3 is TGTGCCAGTAGTATCTCTGCGGGGAGTGGGCAGTTCTTC. It specifies CASSISAGSGQFF.

The chain's CDR3 is CASKAGGRMTDTQYF. The CDR3 nucleotides are TGTGCCAGCAAGGCGGGGGGGCGGATGACAGATACGCAGTATTTT. The chain recombines TRBV7-2 with TRBJ2-3, with 9 positions matching TRBD2. This CDR3 spans 15 amino acids. Germline CDR1 reads SGHTA; CDR2 reads FQGNSA. V shed 7 bases and J 3 bases; nucleotides not matched to a gene: 8. Looking up the rest from reference TRBV7-2 and TRBJ2-3 gives the full variable domain: GAGVSQSPSNKVTEKGKDVELRCDPISGHTALYWYRQSLGQGLEFLIYFQGNSAPDKSGLPSDRFSAERTGGSVSTLTIQRTQQEDSAVYLCASKAGGRMTDTQYFGPGTRLTVL.

The chain is built from TRBV7-6 and TRBJ2-7; 8 positions agree with TRBD1. Germline loops: CDR1 SGHVS, CDR2 FNYEAQ. The V segment lost 0 bases and the J segment 1 base; nucleotides outside the gene matches: 5. This CDR3 is built from 16 residues. The CDR3: CASSLAPGQASYEQYF. In DNA, the CDR3 is TGTGCCAGCAGCTTAGCCCCGGGACAGGCGTCCTACGAGCAGTACTTC.

The chain combines TRBV7-2 with TRBJ2-5, with D unclear. Germline CDR1 and CDR2: SGHTA and FQGNSA. The V end was cut by 5 bases, the J end by 5 bases, with 12 bases between. CDR3 length equals 13 residues. As DNA, the CDR3 is TGTGCCAGCAGCACCCTAGTTTTTGAGACCCAGTACTTC. This codes for CASSTLVFETQYF.

This rearrangement joins TRBV4-3 to TRBJ2-2; 12 bases line up with TRBD2. Germline assignment: CDR1 LGHNA and CDR2 YSLEER. J gave up 4 bases and V 0 bases, and 3 bases lay outside the gene matches. This CDR3 is 17 amino acids long. Here the CDR3 DNA reads TGCGCCAGCAGCCAAGAACTAGCGGGGGGTGGCACCGGGGAGCTGTTTTTT. This sequence encodes CASSQELAGGGTGELFF.